Presented here are 2 T cell receptor beta chains from one specimen sequenced in a study of cytomegalovirus exposure and HLA in healthy donors. The PCR was carried out with 60 Vbeta primers and 13 Jbeta primers. The protocol was immunoSEQ multiplex PCR, while the TCRdb copy is restricted to in-frame clones and leaves out a portion. This table has over 100,000 clones, approximately 70% appearing once. The source material was PBMCs. These receptors all come from a man between 25 and 39 years old in good health and CMV-seropositive.

The rearrangement links TRBV19 to TRBJ1-5; 9 bases are a match to TRBD1. Germline V lookup: CDR1 LNHDA, CDR2 SQIVND (reference sequence). The junction had 4 bases not matched to a gene; V was cut back by 7 bases and J by 3 bases. The CDR3 runs 14 residues. CDR3 nucleotides: TGTGCCAGTACCGGGACAGGGCCCAATCAGCCCCAGCATTTT. Translating it yields CASTGTGPNQPQHF.

This chain joins TRBV28 and TRBJ1-4; TRBD1 agrees at 9 bases. CDR3 length equals 17 residues. J gave up 5 bases and V 6 bases, and 13 bases lay outside the gene matches. CDR1 is MDHEN and CDR2 is SYDVKM in the germline V gene. The CDR3 region is CASSKLFAGTGNEKLFF. In nucleotides, the CDR3 is TGTGCCAGCAGCAAACTTTTCGCCGGGACAGGGAATGAAAAACTGTTTTTT.